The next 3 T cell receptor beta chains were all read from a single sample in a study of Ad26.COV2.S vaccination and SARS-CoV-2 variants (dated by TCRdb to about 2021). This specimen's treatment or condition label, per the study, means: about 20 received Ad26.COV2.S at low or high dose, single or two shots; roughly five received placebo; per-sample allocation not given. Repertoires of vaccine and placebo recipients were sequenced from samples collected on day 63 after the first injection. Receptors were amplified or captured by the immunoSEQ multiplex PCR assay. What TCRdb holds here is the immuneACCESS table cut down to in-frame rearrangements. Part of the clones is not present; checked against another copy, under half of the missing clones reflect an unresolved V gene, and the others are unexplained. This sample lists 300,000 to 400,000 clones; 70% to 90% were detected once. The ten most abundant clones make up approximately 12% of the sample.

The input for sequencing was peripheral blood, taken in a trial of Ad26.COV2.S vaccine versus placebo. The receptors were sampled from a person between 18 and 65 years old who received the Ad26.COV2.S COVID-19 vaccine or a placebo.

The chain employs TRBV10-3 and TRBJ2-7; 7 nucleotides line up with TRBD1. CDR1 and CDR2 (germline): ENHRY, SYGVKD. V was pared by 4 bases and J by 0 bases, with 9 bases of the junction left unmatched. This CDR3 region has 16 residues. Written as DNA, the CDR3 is TGTGCCATCAGTGTTCAACCCCAGGGGGACTCCTACGAGCAGTACTTC. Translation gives CAISVQPQGDSYEQYF.

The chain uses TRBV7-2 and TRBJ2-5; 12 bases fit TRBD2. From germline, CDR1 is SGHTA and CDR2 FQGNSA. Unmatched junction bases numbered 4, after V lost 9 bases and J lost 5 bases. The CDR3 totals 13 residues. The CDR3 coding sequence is TGTGCCAGTCGGACTAGCGGGGTGGAGACCCAGTACTTC. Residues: CASRTSGVETQYF.

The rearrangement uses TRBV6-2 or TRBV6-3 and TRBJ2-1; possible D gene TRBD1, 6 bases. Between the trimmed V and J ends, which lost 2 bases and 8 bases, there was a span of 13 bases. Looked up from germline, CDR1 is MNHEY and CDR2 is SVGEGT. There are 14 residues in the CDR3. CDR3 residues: CASSYPQGWHEQFF. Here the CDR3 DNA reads TGTGCCAGCAGTTACCCACAGGGTTGGCATGAGCAGTTCTTC.